This T cell receptor beta chain is from a study of shared clonotypes between healthy human individuals. Assay: immunoSEQ multiplex PCR; the TCRdb copy retains only in-frame clones and omits some. Here the sample spans about 450,000 clones, 79% being singletons. The CDR3 contains 15 residues. Per the germline V gene, CDR1 is LGHNA and CDR2 is YNFKEQ. Germline trimming cut 1 base from V and 2 bases from J; bases unmatched to any gene: 3. The sample consisted of PBMCs. This receptor was obtained from a woman between 35 and 50 years old in good health. Some clones in this sample may be carry-over from other donors' samples. The chain recombines TRBV4-2 with TRBJ2-5; 8 bases align to TRBD2. The CDR3 spells CASSQGTSRQETQYF. CDR3 bases: TGTGCCAGCAGCCAAGGGACTAGCAGACAAGAGACCCAGTACTTC.